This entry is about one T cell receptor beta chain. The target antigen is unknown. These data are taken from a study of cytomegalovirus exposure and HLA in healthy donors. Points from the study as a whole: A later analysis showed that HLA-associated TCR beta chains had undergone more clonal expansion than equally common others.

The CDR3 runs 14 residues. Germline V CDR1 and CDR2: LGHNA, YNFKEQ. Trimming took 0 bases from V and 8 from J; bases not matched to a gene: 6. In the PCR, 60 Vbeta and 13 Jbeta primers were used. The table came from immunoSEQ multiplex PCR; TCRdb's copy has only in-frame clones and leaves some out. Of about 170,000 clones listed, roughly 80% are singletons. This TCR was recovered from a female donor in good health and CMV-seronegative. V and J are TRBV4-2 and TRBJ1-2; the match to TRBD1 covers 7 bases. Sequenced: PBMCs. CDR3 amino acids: CASSQDKGAGGYTF. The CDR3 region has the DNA TGTGCCAGCAGCCAAGATAAGGGGGCGGGGGGCTACACCTTC.